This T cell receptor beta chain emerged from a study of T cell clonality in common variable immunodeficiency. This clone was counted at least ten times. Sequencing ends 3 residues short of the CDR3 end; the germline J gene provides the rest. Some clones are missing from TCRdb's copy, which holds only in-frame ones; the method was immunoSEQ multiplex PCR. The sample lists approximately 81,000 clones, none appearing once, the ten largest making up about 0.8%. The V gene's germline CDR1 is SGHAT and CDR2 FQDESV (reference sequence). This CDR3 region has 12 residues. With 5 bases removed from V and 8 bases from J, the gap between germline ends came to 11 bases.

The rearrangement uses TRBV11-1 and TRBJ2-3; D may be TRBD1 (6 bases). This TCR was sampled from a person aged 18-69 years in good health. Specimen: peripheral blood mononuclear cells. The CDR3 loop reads CASSPGASTQYF. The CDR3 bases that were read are TGTGCCAGCAGCCCAGGGGCTAGTACG.